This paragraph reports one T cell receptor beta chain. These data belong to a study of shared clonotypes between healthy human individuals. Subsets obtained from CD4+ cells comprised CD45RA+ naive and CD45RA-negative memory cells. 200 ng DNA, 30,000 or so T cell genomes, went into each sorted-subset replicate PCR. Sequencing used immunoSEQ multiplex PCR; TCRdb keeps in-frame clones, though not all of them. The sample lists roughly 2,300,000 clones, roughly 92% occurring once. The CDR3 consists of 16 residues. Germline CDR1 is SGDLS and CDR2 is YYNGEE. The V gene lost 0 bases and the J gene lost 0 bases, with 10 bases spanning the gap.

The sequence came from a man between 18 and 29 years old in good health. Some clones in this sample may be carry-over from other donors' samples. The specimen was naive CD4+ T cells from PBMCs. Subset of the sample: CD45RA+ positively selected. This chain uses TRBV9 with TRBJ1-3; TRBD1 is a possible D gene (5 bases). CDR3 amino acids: CASSVGAGHSGNTIYF. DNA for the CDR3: TGTGCCAGCAGCGTAGGGGCAGGACACTCTGGAAACACCATATATTTT. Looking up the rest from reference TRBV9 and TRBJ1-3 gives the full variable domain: DSGVTQTPKHLITATGQRVTLRCSPRSGDLSVYWYQQSLDQGLQFLIQYYNGEERAKGNILERFSAQQFPDLHSELNLSSLELGDSALYFCASSVGAGHSGNTIYFGEGSWLTVV.